These T cell receptor beta chains were read from a single sample in a study of blood T cell repertoires in COVID-19. TCRdb's copy holds only in-frame clones and misses some; the assay was immunoSEQ multiplex PCR. The sample includes some 30,000 clones, more than 70% of them seen just once. The sequencing sample was made of peripheral blood. These receptors were collected from a man at least 80 years old with active COVID-19. Each CDR3 is given with its conserved first and last residue. A D gene is named only where the DNA matches it firmly. Clone size, where shown, is once, few, many, or a class for clones that have expanded.

>few|-|TRBJ2-3|TRBV5-8
CASSLIYSVSSTDTQYF
TGTGCCAGCAGCTTGATTTACAGTGTTTCCTCCACAGATACGCAGTATTTT
>few|-|TRBJ1-5|TRBV5-6
CASSLGRSEAQPQHF
TGTGCCAGCAGCTTGGGGAGGAGTGAGGCTCAGCCCCAGCATTTT
>-|TRBD2|TRBJ2-7|TRBV2
CASSTLAGGDF
TGTGCCAGCAGTACACTAGCGGGGGGGGACTTC
>-|-|TRBJ2-7|TRBV11-2
CASRDWGRSSYEQYF
TGTGCCAGCAGAGATTGGGGCAGGAGCTCCTACGAGCAGTACTTC
>-|TRBD2|TRBJ2-2|TRBV5-6
CASSLGAGGTTGELFF
TGTGCCAGCAGCTTGGGTGCGGGGGGTACCACCGGGGAGCTGTTTTTT
>-|TRBD1|TRBJ1-4|TRBV19
CASSPGGSGEKLFF
TGTGCCAGTAGCCCAGGGGGCAGCGGTGAAAAACTGTTTTTT
>-|TRBD1|TRBJ1-2|TRBV19
CASSTDRGANYGYTF
TGTGCCAGTAGTACGGACAGGGGAGCTAACTATGGCTACACCTTC
>few|-|TRBJ2-7|TRBV5-1
CASSRGARYEQYF
TGCGCCAGCAGCCGGGGGGCCAGGTACGAGCAGTACTTC
>once|TRBD1|TRBJ2-3|TRBV9
CASSPRTGHDTQYF
TGTGCCAGCAGCCCCCGGACAGGACACGATACGCAGTATTTT
>-|-|TRBJ2-7|TRBV2
CASRQVPTQQYF
TGTGCCAGCAGACAGGTGCCCACGCAGCAGTACTTC
>-|TRBD1|TRBJ1-1|TRBV19
CASISNGAGGRTEAFF
TGTGCCAGTATCTCAAATGGGGCAGGGGGAAGAACTGAAGCTTTCTTT
>-|TRBD2|TRBJ2-5|TRBV4-1
CASSRRRTSGGEVETQYF
TGCGCCAGCAGCCGCCGGAGGACTAGCGGGGGGGAGGTGGAGACCCAGTACTTC
>-|-|TRBJ2-1|TRBV5-4
CASSPDRTFGYNEQFF
TGTGCCAGCAGCCCCGACAGGACCTTTGGATACAATGAGCAGTTCTTC
>-|-|TRBJ1-4|TRBV2
CASSRENEKLFF
TGTGCCAGCAGTCGGGAGAATGAAAAACTGTTTTTT
>once|TRBD2|TRBJ2-3|TRBV19
CASSIDRSGGSTQYF
TGTGCCAGTAGTATAGATCGGAGCGGGGGGTCGACGCAGTATTTT
>-|TRBD2|TRBJ2-2|TRBV11-3
CASSPVTGLAGGNTGELFF
TGTGCCAGCAGCCCTGTCACGGGACTAGCGGGGGGGAACACCGGGGAGCTGTTTTTT
>-|TRBD1|TRBJ2-5|TRBV6-1
CASSGAKGTVPETQYF
TGTGCCAGCAGTGGCGCGAAGGGGACAGTCCCGGAGACCCAGTACTTC
>few|-|TRBJ2-1|TRBV18
CASSLRRGGDFNEQFF
TGTGCCAGCTCCCTTAGGAGAGGGGGGGACTTTAATGAGCAGTTCTTC
>-|-|TRBJ2-1|TRBV5-4
CASSFNNEQFF
TGTGCCAGCAGCTTTAATAATGAGCAGTTCTTC
>-|TRBD1|TRBJ1-1|TRBV5-1
CASSPRTDRANEAFF
TGCGCCAGCAGCCCGAGAACGGACAGGGCGAATGAAGCTTTCTTT
>-|-|TRBJ1-2|TRBV12-5
CASGLAGTVNYGYTF
TGTGCTAGTGGTTTGGCCGGGACTGTCAACTATGGCTACACCTTC
>-|-|TRBJ1-2|TRBV19
CASSIRRSGHGYGYTF
TGTGCCAGTAGTATAAGAAGGTCGGGACACGGATATGGCTACACCTTC
>-|TRBD1|TRBJ1-1|TRBV6-5
CASTYGTANTEAFF
TGTGCCAGCACCTACGGGACAGCAAACACTGAAGCTTTCTTT
>-|TRBD1|TRBJ1-6|TRBV9
CASSYRQGAYSPLHF
TGTGCCAGCAGCTACCGGCAGGGGGCTTATTCACCCCTCCACTTT
>few|-|TRBJ1-5|TRBV7-2
CASSLGSRVSNQPQHF
TGTGCCAGCAGCTTAGGATCGAGGGTTAGCAATCAGCCCCAGCATTTT
>-|-|TRBJ2-3|TRBV28
CASSPTGLPTDTQYF
TGTGCCAGCAGTCCTACAGGGTTACCCACAGATACGCAGTATTTT
>-|TRBD1|TRBJ2-1|TRBV6-1
CASSEARDRGHNEQFF
TGTGCCAGCAGTGAAGCCCGGGACAGGGGACACAATGAGCAGTTCTTC
>-|-|TRBJ1-2|TRBV10-1
CASSEQAGDVDGYTF
TGCGCCAGCAGTGAGCAGGCGGGCGATGTGGATGGCTACACCTTC
>-|-|TRBJ2-7|TRBV7-9
CASSLVGRDSLSYEQYF
TGTGCCAGCAGCTTAGTTGGCCGAGACAGTTTGTCCTACGAGCAGTACTTC
>once|TRBD2|TRBJ2-7|TRBV11-2
CASSLLSGATSSYEQYF
TGTGCCAGCAGCTTGTTGAGCGGGGCTACCAGCTCCTACGAGCAGTACTTC
>few|-|TRBJ1-2|TRBV2
CASSEAPAWGGYGYTF
TGTGCCAGCAGTGAAGCGCCCGCCTGGGGGGGCTATGGCTACACCTTC
>-|-|TRBJ2-5|TRBV5-1
CASSSRGGLGETQYF
TGCGCCAGCAGCTCGAGGGGGGGCTTAGGGGAGACCCAGTACTTC
>-|-|TRBJ1-3|TRBV11-2
CASSLSGAGNTIYF
TGTGCCAGCAGCTTGAGTGGAGCGGGAAACACCATATATTTT
>-|TRBD1|TRBJ1-2|TRBV5-1
CASEPGQGNYGYTF
TGCGCCAGCGAACCGGGACAGGGAAACTATGGCTACACCTTC
>-|TRBD2|TRBJ2-1|TRBV7-2
CASSLALAGGYKEQFF
TGTGCCAGCAGCTTAGCCCTAGCGGGGGGGTATAAAGAGCAGTTCTTC
>once|-|TRBJ1-1|TRBV19
CASSLDRSGEAFF
TGTGCCAGTAGCCTAGACAGGTCTGGTGAAGCTTTCTTT
>-|-|TRBJ2-7|TRBV29-1
CSVSTGEEQQYF
TGCAGCGTTTCCACCGGGGAGGAACAGCAGTACTTC
>-|-|TRBJ2-3|TRBV5-1
CASSPAGNTDTQYF
TGCGCCAGCAGCCCTGCCGGGAACACAGATACGCAGTATTTT
>-|-|TRBJ2-3|TRBV14
CASSQEARSIDTQYF
TGTGCCAGCAGCCAAGAGGCGCGGTCCATAGATACGCAGTATTTT
>few|TRBD1|TRBJ1-6|TRBV19
CASRAGTGSNSPLHF
TGTGCCAGTAGAGCCGGGACAGGGAGTAATTCACCCCTCCACTTT
>-|-|TRBJ1-6|TRBV7-3
CASSSTGRGSPLHF
TGTGCCAGCAGCTCTACAGGGCGCGGTTCACCCCTCCACTTT
>-|TRBD2|TRBJ2-1|TRBV10-2
CASSSSGEQFF
TGCGCCAGCAGTTCTAGCGGTGAGCAGTTCTTC
>-|-|TRBJ2-5|TRBV5-8
CASSLAVKETQYF
TGTGCCAGCAGCTTGGCAGTTAAAGAGACCCAGTACTTC
>-|-|TRBJ1-2|TRBV6-1
CASSEARTPRDGYTF
TGTGCCAGCAGTGAAGCGAGGACACCTAGGGATGGCTACACCTTC
>-|TRBD1|TRBJ1-6|TRBV2
CASSEEQGVFSPLHF
TGTGCCAGCAGTGAAGAGCAGGGGGTCTTTTCACCCCTCCACTTT
>-|-|TRBJ1-1|TRBV6-1
CASSEGRAGENEAFF
TGTGCCAGCAGTGAAGGGCGGGCAGGGGAAAATGAAGCTTTCTTT
>-|-|TRBJ2-1|TRBV27
CASSALKGSSYNEQFF
TGTGCCAGCAGCGCACTAAAAGGGAGCTCCTACAATGAGCAGTTCTTC
>-|TRBD1|TRBJ1-1|TRBV20-1
CSASHTGQAPIEAFF
TGCAGTGCTAGTCACACTGGACAGGCCCCGATAGAAGCTTTCTTT